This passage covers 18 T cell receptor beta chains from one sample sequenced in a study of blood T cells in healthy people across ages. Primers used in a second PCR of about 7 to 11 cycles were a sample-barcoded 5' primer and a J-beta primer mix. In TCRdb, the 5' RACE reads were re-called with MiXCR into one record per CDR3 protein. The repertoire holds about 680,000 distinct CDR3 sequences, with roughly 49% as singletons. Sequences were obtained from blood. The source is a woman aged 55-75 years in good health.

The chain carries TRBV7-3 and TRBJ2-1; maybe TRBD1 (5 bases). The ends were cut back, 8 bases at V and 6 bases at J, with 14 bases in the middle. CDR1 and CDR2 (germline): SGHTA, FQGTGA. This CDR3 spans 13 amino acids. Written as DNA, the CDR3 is TGTGCCAGCCAGAGCATGCAGGGCAATGAGCAGTTCTTC. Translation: CASQSMQGNEQFF.

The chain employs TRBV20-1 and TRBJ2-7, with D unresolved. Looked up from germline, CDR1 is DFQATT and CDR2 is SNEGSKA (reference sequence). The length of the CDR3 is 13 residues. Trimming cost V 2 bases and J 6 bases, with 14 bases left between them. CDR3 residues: CSARRLGVSEQYF. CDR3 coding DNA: TGCAGTGCTAGACGTCTAGGAGTGAGCGAGCAGTACTTC.

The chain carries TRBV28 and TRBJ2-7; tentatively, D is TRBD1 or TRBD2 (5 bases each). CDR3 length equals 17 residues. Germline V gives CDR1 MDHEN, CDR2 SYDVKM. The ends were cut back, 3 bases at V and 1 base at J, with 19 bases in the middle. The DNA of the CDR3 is TGTGCCAGCAGTTTTTTTCTAGACAGTGGCGGGTCCTACGAGCAGTACTTC. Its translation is CASSFFLDSGGSYEQYF. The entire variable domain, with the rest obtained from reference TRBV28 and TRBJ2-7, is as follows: DVKVTQSSRYLVKRTGEKVFLECVQDMDHENMFWYRQDPGLGLRLIYFSYDVKMKEKGDIPEGYSVSREKKERFSLILESASTNQTSMYLCASSFFLDSGGSYEQYFGPGTRLTVT.

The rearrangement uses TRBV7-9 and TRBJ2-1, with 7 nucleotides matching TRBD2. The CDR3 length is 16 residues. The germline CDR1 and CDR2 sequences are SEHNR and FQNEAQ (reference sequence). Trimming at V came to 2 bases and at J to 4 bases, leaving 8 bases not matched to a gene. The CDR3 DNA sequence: TGTGCCAGCAGCTTAAATCTGCTAGCGGTTTACAATGAGCAGTTCTTC. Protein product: CASSLNLLAVYNEQFF.

This CDR3 is CASSPDIEKLFF. In DNA, the CDR3 is TGTGCCAGCAGTCCCGATATCGAAAAACTGTTTTTT. The rearrangement links TRBV7-3 to TRBJ1-4; D unresolved. CDR3 length: 12 residues. Germline V gene sequence: CDR1 SGHTA, CDR2 FQGTGA. V was clipped by 6 bases and J by 8 bases, with 10 bases between them.

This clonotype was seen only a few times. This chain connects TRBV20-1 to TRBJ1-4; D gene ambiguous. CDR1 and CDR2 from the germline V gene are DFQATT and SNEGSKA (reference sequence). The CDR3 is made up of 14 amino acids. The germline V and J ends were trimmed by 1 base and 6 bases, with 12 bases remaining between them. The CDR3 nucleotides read TGCAGTGCTAGAGGGGTGAGGCTGGATGAAAAACTGTTTTTT. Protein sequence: CSARGVRLDEKLFF.

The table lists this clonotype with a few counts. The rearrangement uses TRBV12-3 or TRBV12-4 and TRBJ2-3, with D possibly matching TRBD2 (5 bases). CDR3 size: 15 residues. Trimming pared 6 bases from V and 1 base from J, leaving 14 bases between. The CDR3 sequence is CASSPHRRGTDTQYF. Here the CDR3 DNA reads TGTGCCAGCAGCCCCCATCGGCGGGGCACAGATACGCAGTATTTT.

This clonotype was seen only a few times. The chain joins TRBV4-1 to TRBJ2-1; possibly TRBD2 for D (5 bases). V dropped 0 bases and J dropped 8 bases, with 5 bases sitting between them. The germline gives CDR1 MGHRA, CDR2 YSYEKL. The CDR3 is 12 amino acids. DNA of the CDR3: TGCGCCAGCAGCCAAGATAGCGATGAGCAGTTCTTC. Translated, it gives CASSQDSDEQFF.

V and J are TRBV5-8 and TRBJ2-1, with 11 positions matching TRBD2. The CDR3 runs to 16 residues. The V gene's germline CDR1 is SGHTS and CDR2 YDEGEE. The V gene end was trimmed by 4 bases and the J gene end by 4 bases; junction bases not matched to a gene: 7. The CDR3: CASSTGTSGRYNEQFF. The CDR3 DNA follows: TGTGCCAGCAGCACCGGGACTAGCGGACGTTACAATGAGCAGTTCTTC.

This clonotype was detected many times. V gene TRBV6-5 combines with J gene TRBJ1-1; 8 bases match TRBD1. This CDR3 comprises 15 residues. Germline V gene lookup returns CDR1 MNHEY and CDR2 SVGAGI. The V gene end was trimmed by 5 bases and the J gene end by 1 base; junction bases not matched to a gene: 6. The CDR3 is CASSATGAENTEAFF. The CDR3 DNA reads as TGTGCCAGCAGTGCGACAGGGGCGGAGAACACTGAAGCTTTCTTT.

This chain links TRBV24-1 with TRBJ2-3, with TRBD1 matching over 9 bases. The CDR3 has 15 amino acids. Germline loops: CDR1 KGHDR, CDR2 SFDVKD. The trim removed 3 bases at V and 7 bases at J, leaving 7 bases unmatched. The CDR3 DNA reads TGTGCCACCAGTGATGTAGACAGGGGGAGCCATACGCAGTATTTT. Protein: CATSDVDRGSHTQYF.

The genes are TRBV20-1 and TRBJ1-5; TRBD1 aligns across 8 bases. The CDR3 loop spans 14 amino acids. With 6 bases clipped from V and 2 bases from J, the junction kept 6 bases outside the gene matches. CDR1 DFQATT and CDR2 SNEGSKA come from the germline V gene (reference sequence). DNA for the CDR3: TGCAGTGCGCCGACAGGGGTCGGCAATCAGCCCCAGCATTTT. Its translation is CSAPTGVGNQPQHF.

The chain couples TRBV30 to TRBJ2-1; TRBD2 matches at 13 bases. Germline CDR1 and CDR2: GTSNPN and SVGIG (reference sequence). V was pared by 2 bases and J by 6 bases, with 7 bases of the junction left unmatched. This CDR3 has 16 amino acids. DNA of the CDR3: TGTGCCTGGAGTACAAGACTAGCGGGAGGCCTCAATGAGCAGTTCTTC. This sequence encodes CAWSTRLAGGLNEQFF.

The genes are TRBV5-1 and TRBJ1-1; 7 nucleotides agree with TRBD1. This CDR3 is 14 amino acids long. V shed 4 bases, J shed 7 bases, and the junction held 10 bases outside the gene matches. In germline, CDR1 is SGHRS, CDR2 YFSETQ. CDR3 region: CASSVGQDVNEAFF. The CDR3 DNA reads TGCGCCAGCAGCGTAGGACAGGATGTGAATGAAGCTTTCTTT.

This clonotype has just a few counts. CDR3 region: CASSSTGAANYGYTF. The CDR3 DNA reads as TGCGCCAGCAGCTCAACAGGGGCCGCCAACTATGGCTACACCTTC. The V gene is TRBV5-1, the J gene TRBJ1-2; 7 nucleotides line up with TRBD1. J lost 2 bases, V lost 3 bases, and 7 bases had no gene match. CDR1 is SGHRS and CDR2 is YFSETQ in the germline V gene. The length of the CDR3 is 15 residues.

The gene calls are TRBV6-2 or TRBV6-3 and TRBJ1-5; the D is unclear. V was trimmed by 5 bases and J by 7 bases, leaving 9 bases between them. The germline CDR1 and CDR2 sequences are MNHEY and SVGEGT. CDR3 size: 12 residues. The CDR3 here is CASSPGWQPQHF. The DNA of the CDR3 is TGTGCCAGCAGTCCGGGTTGGCAGCCCCAGCATTTT.

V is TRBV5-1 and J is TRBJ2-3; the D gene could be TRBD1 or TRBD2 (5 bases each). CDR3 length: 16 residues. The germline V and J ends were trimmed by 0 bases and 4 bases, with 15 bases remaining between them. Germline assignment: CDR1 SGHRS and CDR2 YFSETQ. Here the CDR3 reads CASSLGTLGAADTQYF. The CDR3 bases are TGCGCCAGCAGCTTGGGCACTCTCGGGGCAGCAGATACGCAGTATTTT.

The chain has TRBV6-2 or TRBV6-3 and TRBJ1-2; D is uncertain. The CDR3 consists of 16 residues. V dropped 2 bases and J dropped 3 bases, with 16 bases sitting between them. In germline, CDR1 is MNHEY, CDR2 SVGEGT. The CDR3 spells CASSYISGRPDYGYTF. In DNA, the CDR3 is TGTGCCAGCAGTTACATCAGCGGACGGCCTGACTATGGCTACACCTTC.